The sequence of this TCR beta chain was determined in a study of T cells in Graves' hyperthyroidism and ophthalmopathy. Study findings and constraints: In the blood, most expanded thyroid clonotypes above 0.001 appeared as well.

Every diagnosis used clinical symptoms, serum thyroxine and TRAb, thyroid ultrasound and orbital computed tomography. There are many counts of this clonotype. Antigen unknown. RNA transcripts served as the template for amplifying TCR beta CDR3 regions. First-round RT-PCR of the TCR CDR3 relied on the HTBI primer set. TCRdb processed the multiplex PCR reads anew with MiXCR; each CDR3 protein has one entry. Of roughly 650,000 distinct CDR3 sequences listed, around 16% are singletons. CDR3 length: 11 amino acids. V was cut by 6 bases and J by 9 bases, with 9 bases left in between. Germline V gene lookup returns CDR1 SNHLY and CDR2 FYNNEI.

The receptor was derived from a woman aged 40 to 55 with Graves' ophthalmopathy. The sequenced sample was blood. This chain uses TRBV2 with TRBJ2-1; TRBD1 might be the D (5 bases). CDR3 coding DNA: TGTGCCAGCAGCAGGGCTGTTGAGCAGTTCTTC. It specifies CASSRAVEQFF.